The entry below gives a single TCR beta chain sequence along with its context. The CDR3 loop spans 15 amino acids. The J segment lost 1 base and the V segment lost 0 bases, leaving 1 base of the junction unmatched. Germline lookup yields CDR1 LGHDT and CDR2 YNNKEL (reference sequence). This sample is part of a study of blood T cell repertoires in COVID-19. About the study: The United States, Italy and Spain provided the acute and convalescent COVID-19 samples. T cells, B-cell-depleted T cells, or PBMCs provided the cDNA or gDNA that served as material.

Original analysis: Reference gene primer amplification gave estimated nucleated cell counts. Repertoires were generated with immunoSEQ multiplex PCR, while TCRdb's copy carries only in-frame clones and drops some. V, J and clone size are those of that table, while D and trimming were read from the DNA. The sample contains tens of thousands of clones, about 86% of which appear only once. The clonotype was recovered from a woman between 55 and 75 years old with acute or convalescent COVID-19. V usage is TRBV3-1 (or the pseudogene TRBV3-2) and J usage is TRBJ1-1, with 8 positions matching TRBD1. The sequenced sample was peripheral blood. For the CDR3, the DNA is TGTGCCAGCAGCCAAGACAGGGGGCGGAACACTGAAGCTTTCTTT. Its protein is CASSQDRGRNTEAFF.